The 24 T cell receptor beta chains given below trace back to one sample, sequenced in a study of T cell clonality in common variable immunodeficiency. The repertoire was sequenced with immunoSEQ multiplex PCR; TCRdb's copy has only in-frame clones and lacks some. Altogether fewer than 55,000 clones were found in the sample, and no singletons occur. The material sequenced was peripheral blood mononuclear cells. These receptors were obtained from a person aged 18-70 years in good health.

This clone was found many times. The CDR3 end lies 3 residues beyond the end of the read and is filled in from the germline J gene. The chain is built from TRBV19 and TRBJ1-5; D not resolved. This CDR3 is built from 12 residues. The germline CDR1 and CDR2 sequences are LNHDA and SQIVND (reference sequence). V lost 8 bases and J 1 base, leaving 6 bases between the germline ends. CDR3 DNA (partial): TGTGCCAGTCGGTCCAGCAATCAGCCC. Amino acids: CASRSSNQP. The full CDR3 reads CASRSSNQPQHF.

This clone has a count of ten or more. The CDR3 end lies 3 residues beyond the end of the read and is filled in from the germline J gene. This chain uses TRBV19 with TRBJ2-7, with 15 positions matching TRBD2. Germline assignment: CDR1 LNHDA and CDR2 SQIVND (reference sequence). V lost 5 bases and J lost 5; bases outside the gene matches: 7. This CDR3 region has 16 residues. CDR3 sequence reads: CASSPQGTSGGNEQYF. The part of the CDR3 DNA that was read is TGTGCCAGTAGTCCCCAGGGGACTAGCGGGGGGAACGAG.

This clone has ten or more counts. The read finishes 3 residues shy of the CDR3 end, and the germline J gene is used to complete it. J is TRBJ2-1 and V is TRBV10-3, with D perhaps TRBD1 (7 bases). The germline V gene has CDR1 ENHRY and CDR2 SYGVKD. This CDR3 region has 13 residues. Between the trimmed V and J ends, which lost 6 bases and 7 bases, there was a span of 13 bases. The CDR3 reads CAISPGGQNEQFF. Partial CDR3 DNA: TGTGCCATCAGCCCAGGGGGGCAGAATGAG.

This clone was found many times. The CDR3 goes on 3 residues after the read ends, and that part is filled in from the germline J gene. The J gene is TRBJ2-3, the V gene TRBV6-1, with D uncertain. The germline V gene encodes CDR1 MNHNS and CDR2 SASEGT. With 8 bases removed from V and 4 bases from J, the gap between germline ends came to 19 bases. The CDR3 has 15 amino acids. CDR3 region: CASGGVQSSADTQYF. CDR3 bases read: TGTGCCAGCGGTGGGGTACAGAGTTCGGCAGATACG.

Many counts were recorded for this clone. The read terminates 3 residues before the CDR3 end, so the remaining end is supplied by the germline J gene. This chain links TRBV10-3 with TRBJ2-1; a weak D match, TRBD1 (5 bases). V lost 8 bases and J 1 base, leaving 12 bases between the germline ends. CDR1 is ENHRY and CDR2 is SYGVKD in the germline V gene. The CDR3 is 14 residues long. The CDR3 loop is CAISRGRSYNEQFF. CDR3 DNA, as far as it was read: TGTGCCATCTCAAGGGGTCGGTCCTACAATGAG.

This clone occurred many times. Read coverage stops 3 residues before the CDR3 terminus; the germline J gene supplies the remainder. This chain connects TRBV29-1 to TRBJ2-7; TRBD1 agrees at 7 bases. V lost 4 bases and J lost 6; bases outside the gene matches: 12. CDR3 length: 14 amino acids. Germline-derived CDR1 and CDR2 are SQVTM and ANQGSEA. The part of the CDR3 DNA that was read is TGCAGCGTTGGAGGGATACACAGGGGAAGCGAG. This translates into CSVGGIHRGSE. The CDR3 reads in full as CSVGGIHRGSEQYF.

This clone was picked up a small number of times. The CDR3 end lies 3 residues beyond the end of the read and is filled in from the germline J gene. The chain employs TRBV27 and TRBJ2-7; tentatively, D is TRBD1 (6 bases). Looked up from germline, CDR1 is MNHEY and CDR2 is SMNVEV (reference sequence). This CDR3 is built from 13 residues. Trimming left V 5 bases short and J 2 bases short, with 10 bases between. The CDR3 DNA, read in part, is TGTGCCAGCAGTGGGGGCCCAACCTACGAG. Amino acids: CASSGGPTYE. Given in full, the CDR3 is CASSGGPTYEQYF.

This clone was detected many times. The read comes to an end 3 residues before the CDR3 does, leaving the germline J gene to fill in the end. The same CDR3 is also encoded by other DNA sequences in this sample. V is TRBV5-1 and J is TRBJ1-4, with D maybe TRBD1 (6 bases). Looked up from germline, CDR1 is SGHRS and CDR2 is YFSETQ. CDR3 length: 14 residues. CDR3 bases read: TGCGCCAGCAGCCTGGAGACAGGAAACGGGAAA. It yields the protein CASSLETGNGK. The CDR3 in full is CASSLETGNGKLFF. The entire variable domain, with the rest obtained from reference TRBV5-1 and TRBJ1-4, is as follows: KAGVTQTPRYLIKTRGQQVTLSCSPISGHRSVSWYQQTPGQGLQFLFEYFSETQRNKGNFPGRFSGRQFSNSRSEMNVSTLELGDSALYLCASSLETGNGKLFFGSGTQLSVL.

This clone was seen at least ten times. Read data end 3 residues before the CDR3 end; the end is taken from the germline J gene. The chain employs TRBV5-1 and TRBJ1-2; maybe TRBD1 (6 bases). With 4 bases removed from V and 5 bases from J, the gap between germline ends came to 15 bases. The CDR3 spans 14 residues. CDR1 is SGHRS and CDR2 is YFSETQ in the germline V gene. Incomplete CDR3 DNA: TGCGCCAGCAGCCGAAGGGGGTTCGGTTATGGC. Its protein is CASSRRGFGYG. The entire CDR3 reads CASSRRGFGYGYTF.

This clone came up many times. The sequence runs out 3 residues before the end of the CDR3; the remainder is reconstructed from the germline J gene. The chain couples TRBV20-1 to TRBJ1-2; 11 nucleotides align to TRBD1. There are 18 residues in the CDR3. The germline V gene has CDR1 DFQATT and CDR2 SNEGSKA (reference sequence). V lost 2 bases and J lost 1; bases outside the gene matches: 12. The CDR3 loop reads CSARSFLYGTGGNYGYTF. CDR3 DNA, as far as it was read: TGCAGTGCTAGATCGTTTCTCTATGGGACAGGGGGTAACTATGGC.

The sample holds many counts of this clone. The CDR3 extends 3 residues past the end of the read, so its final part is completed from the germline J gene. The V call is TRBV30, the J call TRBJ2-2; D not resolved. The CDR3 length is 14 residues. The germline gives CDR1 GTSNPN, CDR2 SVGIG (reference sequence). Trimming removed 1 base from V and 5 bases from J, with 11 bases in between. The CDR3 sequence: CAWSASLVTGELFF. The sequenced part of the CDR3 DNA is TGTGCCTGGAGTGCGAGCTTAGTTACCGGGGAG.

This clone was recorded many times. From the germline J gene comes the end of the CDR3, since the read stops 3 residues before it. V is TRBV30 and J is TRBJ1-1; 8 bases fit TRBD1. Germline CDR1 reads GTSNPN; CDR2 reads SVGIG (reference sequence). This CDR3 region has 17 residues. Partial CDR3 DNA: TGTGCCTGGAGTGATGGGGGGACCGGACAGGGCAGAGGTAGA. Translated: CAWSDGGTGQGRGR. The CDR3 as a whole reads CAWSDGGTGQGRGRAFF. The full variable domain, completed using reference TRBV30 and TRBJ1-1, is SQTIHQWPATLVQPVGSPLSLECTVEGTSNPNLYWYRQAAGRGLQLLFYSVGIGQISSEVPQNLSASRPQDRQFILSSKKLLLSDSGFYLCAWSDGGTGQGRGRAFFGQGTRLTVV.

The CDR3 DNA, read in part, is TGTGCCAGCACCCTAATGCGGGAGGGCCCCGAC. As protein: CASTLMREGPD. In full, the CDR3 reads CASTLMREGPDYTF. The chain recombines TRBV7-2 with TRBJ1-2, with no clear D. The read falls 3 residues short of the CDR3 end, and the missing part is taken from the germline J gene. Germline CDR1 reads SGHTA; CDR2 reads FQGNSA. The CDR3 spans 14 residues.

This clone was picked up many times. The read halts 3 residues ahead of the CDR3 end, with the missing end drawn from the germline J gene. This rearrangement joins TRBV30 to TRBJ2-1; D is perhaps TRBD2 (6 bases). The germline V and J ends were trimmed by 3 bases and 7 bases, with 10 bases remaining between them. Germline lookup yields CDR1 GTSNPN and CDR2 SVGIG (reference sequence). The CDR3 is 12 residues long. CDR3 loop: CAWSRGLNEQFF. The sequenced part of the CDR3 DNA is TGTGCCTGGAGCCGGGGGTTGAATGAG. Combining the CDR3 with reference TRBV30 and TRBJ2-1 gives the whole variable domain SQTIHQWPATLVQPVGSPLSLECTVEGTSNPNLYWYRQAAGRGLQLLFYSVGIGQISSEVPQNLSASRPQDRQFILSSKKLLLSDSGFYLCAWSRGLNEQFFGPGTRLTVL.

This clone was seen at least ten times. With the read ending 3 residues before the CDR3 end, the germline J gene is used to fill in that end. This chain uses TRBV29-1 with TRBJ2-5, with 9 nucleotides matching TRBD1. Trimming removed 4 bases from V and 1 base from J; junction bases left unmatched: 4. The V gene's germline CDR1 is SQVTM and CDR2 ANQGSEA. The CDR3 runs to 14 residues. CDR3 protein: CSVGGTGSQETQYF. The DNA read from the CDR3 is TGCAGCGTTGGAGGGACAGGGTCCCAAGAGACC.

This clone was recorded at least ten times. The read gets to within 3 residues of the CDR3 end, and the germline J gene fills in the rest. This chain uses TRBV19 with TRBJ1-1; 7 bases map to TRBD1. Germline lookup yields CDR1 LNHDA and CDR2 SQIVND (reference sequence). The CDR3 has 14 residues. The V gene end was trimmed by 7 bases and the J gene end by 6 bases; junction bases not matched to a gene: 11. The sequenced CDR3 bases are TGTGCCAGTACCATGACAGGGTCGAATCCTGAA. It encodes CASTMTGSNPE. The CDR3, in full, reads CASTMTGSNPEAFF.

In this sample, this clone turned up many times. Read data end 3 residues before the CDR3 end; the end is taken from the germline J gene. This rearrangement joins TRBV20-1 to TRBJ2-3; D might be TRBD2 (6 bases). This CDR3 has 15 amino acids. Germline lookup yields CDR1 DFQATT and CDR2 SNEGSKA (reference sequence). CDR3 sequence reads: CSARILGSGRETQYF. CDR3 DNA, as far as it was read: TGCAGTGCTAGAATACTAGGCAGCGGTCGGGAGACG.

This clone was detected ten times or more. From the germline J gene comes the end of the CDR3, since the read stops 3 residues before it. The gene calls are TRBV6-9 and TRBJ2-7, with TRBD2 identical over 11 bases. Germline lookup yields CDR1 MNHGY and CDR2 SVAAGI. J was trimmed by 6 bases and V by 10 bases; bases with no gene match: 14. This CDR3 comprises 15 residues. The CDR3 DNA, read in part, is TGTGCCAACATAATCACTAGCGGGAGAAGAGGCGAG. It encodes CANIITSGRRGE. Given in full, the CDR3 is CANIITSGRRGEQYF.

This clone was picked up many times. The DNA ends 3 residues before the CDR3 does, and the rest of the CDR3 is filled in from the germline J gene. The chain employs TRBV10-3 and TRBJ1-2, with D perhaps matching TRBD1 (5 bases). CDR3 length: 20 residues. The V end was cut by 5 bases, the J end by 2 bases, with 30 bases between. Germline V gives CDR1 ENHRY, CDR2 SYGVKD. The CDR3 protein is CAISSKNGQNPGLKNYGYTF. CDR3 DNA (partial): TGTGCCATCAGTTCCAAAAACGGGCAAAATCCGGGACTTAAGAACTATGGC.

Points on this clone: The missing CDR3 end, 3 residues past where the read stops, is filled in from the germline J gene. The V gene is TRBV18, the J gene TRBJ1-2, with D unclear. Germline assignment: CDR1 KGHSH and CDR2 LQKENI. The V gene lost 7 bases and the J gene lost 4 bases, with 16 bases spanning the gap. The CDR3 spans 14 residues. CDR3 bases read: TGTGCCAGCTTCCGGACGGGGTCAGGCTATGGC. This translates into CASFRTGSGYG. The whole CDR3 protein is CASFRTGSGYGYTF.

This clone showed up many times. The DNA ends 3 residues before the CDR3 does, and the rest of the CDR3 is filled in from the germline J gene. This chain links TRBV30 with TRBJ1-6; D is perhaps TRBD1 (5 bases). The V gene lost 0 bases and the J gene lost 5 bases, with 11 bases spanning the gap. Germline values: CDR1 GTSNPN, CDR2 SVGIG (reference sequence). The CDR3 is 15 residues long. The CDR3 bases that were read are TGTGCCTGGAGTGTACGGAGCAGGGATAATTCACCC. Residues: CAWSVRSRDNSP. The whole CDR3 sequence reads CAWSVRSRDNSPLHF. The full variable domain, in which reference TRBV30 and TRBJ1-6 provide the parts outside the CDR3, is SQTIHQWPATLVQPVGSPLSLECTVEGTSNPNLYWYRQAAGRGLQLLFYSVGIGQISSEVPQNLSASRPQDRQFILSSKKLLLSDSGFYLCAWSVRSRDNSPLHFGNGTRLTVT.

This clone was found many times. The missing CDR3 end, 3 residues past where the read stops, is filled in from the germline J gene. The rearrangement joins TRBV5-1 to TRBJ2-7; 9 bases agree with TRBD1. There are 14 residues in the CDR3. Germline trimming cut 4 bases from V and 2 bases from J; bases unmatched to any gene: 4. Germline V gives CDR1 SGHRS, CDR2 YFSETQ. The DNA read from the CDR3 is TGCGCCAGCAGCCCGGGACAGGGTGCCTACGAG. It encodes CASSPGQGAYE. The CDR3, in full, reads CASSPGQGAYEQYF.

This clone was counted at least ten times. The read ends 3 residues early relative to the CDR3; the germline J gene fills the gap. The chain carries TRBV19 and TRBJ1-2; 8 bases are shared with TRBD1. CDR1 and CDR2 from the germline V gene are LNHDA and SQIVND (reference sequence). This CDR3 has 13 residues. The sequenced CDR3 bases are TGTGCCAGTAGTATGGACAGGGCCGGCGGC. Translated: CASSMDRAGG. The CDR3 as a whole reads CASSMDRAGGYTF.

This clone appeared many times. The CDR3 extends 3 residues past the end of the read, so its final part is completed from the germline J gene. The genes are TRBV19 and TRBJ1-2; 7 bases agree with TRBD1. Unmatched junction bases numbered 9, after V lost 4 bases and J lost 4 bases. Germline assignment: CDR1 LNHDA and CDR2 SQIVND (reference sequence). The CDR3 contains 15 residues. The part of the CDR3 DNA that was read is TGTGCCAGTAGTAGCGAGGGGGCAGGCTCCTATGGC. This translates into CASSSEGAGSYG. The entire CDR3 sequence reads CASSSEGAGSYGYTF.